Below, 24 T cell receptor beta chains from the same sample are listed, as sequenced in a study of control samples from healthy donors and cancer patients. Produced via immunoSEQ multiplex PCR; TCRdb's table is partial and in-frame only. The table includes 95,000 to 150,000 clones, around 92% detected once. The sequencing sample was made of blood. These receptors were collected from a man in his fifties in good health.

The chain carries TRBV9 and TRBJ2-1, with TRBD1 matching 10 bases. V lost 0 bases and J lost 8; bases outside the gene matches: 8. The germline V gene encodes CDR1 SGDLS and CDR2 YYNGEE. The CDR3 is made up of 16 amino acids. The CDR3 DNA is TGTGCCAGCAGCGTAGCTCTTGGGGACAGGGGCGATGAGCAGTTCTTC. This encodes CASSVALGDRGDEQFF.

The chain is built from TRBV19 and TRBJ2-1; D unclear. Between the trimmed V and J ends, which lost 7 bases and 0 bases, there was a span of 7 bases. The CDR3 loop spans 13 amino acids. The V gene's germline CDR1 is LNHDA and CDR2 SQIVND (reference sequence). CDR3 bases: TGTGCCAGTATGAAGGGCTCCTACAATGAGCAGTTCTTC. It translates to CASMKGSYNEQFF.

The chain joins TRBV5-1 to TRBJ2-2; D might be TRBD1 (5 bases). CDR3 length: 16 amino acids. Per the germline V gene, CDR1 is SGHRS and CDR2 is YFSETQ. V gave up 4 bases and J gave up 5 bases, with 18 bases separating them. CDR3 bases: TGCGCCAGCAGCCCTCAGCCAGGGCAACCTACCGGGGAGCTGTTTTTT. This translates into CASSPQPGQPTGELFF.

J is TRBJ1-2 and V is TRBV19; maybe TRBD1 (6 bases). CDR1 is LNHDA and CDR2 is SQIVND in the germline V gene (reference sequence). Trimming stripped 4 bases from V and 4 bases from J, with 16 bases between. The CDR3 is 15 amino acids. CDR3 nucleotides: TGTGCCAGTAGTACCCCCCTACAGGGTACCTATGGCTACACCTTC. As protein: CASSTPLQGTYGYTF.

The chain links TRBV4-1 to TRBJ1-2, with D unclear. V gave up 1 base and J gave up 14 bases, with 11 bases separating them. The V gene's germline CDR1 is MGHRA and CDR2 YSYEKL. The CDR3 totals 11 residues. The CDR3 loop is CASSQGTLETF. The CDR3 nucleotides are TGCGCCAGCAGCCAAGGGACGTTGGAAACCTTC.

CDR3 region: CASSLALLWDRNTEAFF. The CDR3 DNA follows: TGCGCCAGCAGCTTGGCCTTATTGTGGGACAGGAACACTGAAGCTTTCTTT. The chain couples TRBV5-1 to TRBJ1-1; 7 bases map to TRBD1. Trimming cost V 0 bases and J 1 base; bases outside gene matches: 9. CDR1 and CDR2 (germline): SGHRS, YFSETQ. The CDR3 sequence is 17 residues long.

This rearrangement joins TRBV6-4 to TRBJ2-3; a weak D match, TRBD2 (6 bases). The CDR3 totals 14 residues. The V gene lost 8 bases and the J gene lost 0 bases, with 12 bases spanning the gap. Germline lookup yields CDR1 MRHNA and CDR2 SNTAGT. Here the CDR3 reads CASSEGTSTDTQYF. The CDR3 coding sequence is TGTGCCAGCTCGGAGGGGACTAGCACAGATACGCAGTATTTT.

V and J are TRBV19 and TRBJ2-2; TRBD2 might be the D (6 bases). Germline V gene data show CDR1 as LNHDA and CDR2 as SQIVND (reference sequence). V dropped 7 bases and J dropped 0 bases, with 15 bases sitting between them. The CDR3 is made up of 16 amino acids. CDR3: CASKAGRISNTGELFF. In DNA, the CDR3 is TGTGCCAGTAAGGCAGGGAGGATCTCGAACACCGGGGAGCTGTTTTTT.

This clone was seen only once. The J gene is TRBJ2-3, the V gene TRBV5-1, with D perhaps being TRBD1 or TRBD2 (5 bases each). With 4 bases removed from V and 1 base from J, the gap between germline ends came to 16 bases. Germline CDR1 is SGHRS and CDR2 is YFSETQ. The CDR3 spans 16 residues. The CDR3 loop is CASSRDQGHGTDTQYF. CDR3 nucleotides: TGCGCCAGCAGCCGGGACCAGGGTCACGGCACAGATACGCAGTATTTT.

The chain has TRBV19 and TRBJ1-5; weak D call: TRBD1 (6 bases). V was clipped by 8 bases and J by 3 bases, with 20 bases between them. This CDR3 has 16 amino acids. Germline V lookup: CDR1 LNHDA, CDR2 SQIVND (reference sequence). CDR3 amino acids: CASGGGQYFDNQPQHF. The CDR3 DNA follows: TGTGCCAGTGGCGGGGGGCAATATTTTGACAATCAGCCCCAGCATTTT.

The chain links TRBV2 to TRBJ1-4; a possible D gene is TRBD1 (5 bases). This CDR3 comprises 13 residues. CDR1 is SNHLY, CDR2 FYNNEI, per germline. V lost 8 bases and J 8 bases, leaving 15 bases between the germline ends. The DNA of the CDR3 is TGTGCCAGCTTTCGTGGGGGATCGGAAAAACTGTTTTTT. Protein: CASFRGGSEKLFF.

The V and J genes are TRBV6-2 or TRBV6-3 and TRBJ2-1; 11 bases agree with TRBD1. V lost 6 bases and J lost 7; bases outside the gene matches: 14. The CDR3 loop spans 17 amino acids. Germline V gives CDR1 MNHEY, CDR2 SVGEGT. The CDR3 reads CASSSPRTGGNVNEQFF. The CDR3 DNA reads TGTGCCAGCAGCTCTCCCCGGACAGGGGGCAACGTGAATGAGCAGTTCTTC.

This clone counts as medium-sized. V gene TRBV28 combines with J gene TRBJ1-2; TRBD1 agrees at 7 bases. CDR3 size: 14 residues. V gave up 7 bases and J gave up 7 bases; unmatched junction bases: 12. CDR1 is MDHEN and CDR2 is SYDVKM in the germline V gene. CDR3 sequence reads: CASKRSQGVSGYTF. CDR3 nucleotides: TGTGCCAGCAAAAGGTCGCAGGGGGTGAGTGGCTACACCTTC.

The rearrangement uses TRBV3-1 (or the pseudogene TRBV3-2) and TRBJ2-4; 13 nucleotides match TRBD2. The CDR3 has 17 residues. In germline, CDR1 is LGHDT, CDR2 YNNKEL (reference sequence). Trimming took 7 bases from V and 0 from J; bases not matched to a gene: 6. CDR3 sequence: CASTTSGGALAKNIQYF. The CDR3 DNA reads TGTGCCAGCACAACTAGCGGGGGGGCCCTAGCCAAAAACATTCAGTACTTC.

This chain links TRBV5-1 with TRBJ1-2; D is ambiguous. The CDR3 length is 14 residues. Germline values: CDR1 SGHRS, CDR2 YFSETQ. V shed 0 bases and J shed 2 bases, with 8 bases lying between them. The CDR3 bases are TGCGCCAGCAGCTTGGACCCCCGGAACTATGGCTACACCTTC. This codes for CASSLDPRNYGYTF.

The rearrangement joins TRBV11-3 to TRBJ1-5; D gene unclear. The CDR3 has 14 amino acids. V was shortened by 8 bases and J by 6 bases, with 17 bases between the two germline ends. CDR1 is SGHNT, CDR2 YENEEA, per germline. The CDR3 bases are TGTGCCAGCGGCTGTACAGTAGCGGGTCAGCCCCAGCATTTT. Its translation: CASGCTVAGQPQHF.

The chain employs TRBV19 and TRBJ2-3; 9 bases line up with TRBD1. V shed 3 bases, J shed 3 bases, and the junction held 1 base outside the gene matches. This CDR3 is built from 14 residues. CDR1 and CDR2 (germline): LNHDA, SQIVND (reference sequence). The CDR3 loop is CASSMGTGTDTQYF. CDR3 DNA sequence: TGTGCCAGTAGTATGGGGACAGGGACAGATACGCAGTATTTT.

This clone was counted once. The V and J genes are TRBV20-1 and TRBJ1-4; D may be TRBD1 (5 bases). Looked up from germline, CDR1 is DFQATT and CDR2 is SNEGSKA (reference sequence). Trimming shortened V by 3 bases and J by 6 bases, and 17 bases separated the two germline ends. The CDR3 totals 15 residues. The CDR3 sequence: CSASDRRGDDEKLFF. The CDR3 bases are TGCAGTGCTAGTGATCGGCGGGGCGACGATGAAAAACTGTTTTTT.

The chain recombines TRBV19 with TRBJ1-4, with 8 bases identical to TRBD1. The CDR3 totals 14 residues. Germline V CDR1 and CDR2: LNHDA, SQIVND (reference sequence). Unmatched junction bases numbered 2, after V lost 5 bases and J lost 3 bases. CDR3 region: CASSETGANEKLFF. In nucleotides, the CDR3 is TGTGCCAGTAGTGAGACAGGGGCTAATGAAAAACTGTTTTTT.

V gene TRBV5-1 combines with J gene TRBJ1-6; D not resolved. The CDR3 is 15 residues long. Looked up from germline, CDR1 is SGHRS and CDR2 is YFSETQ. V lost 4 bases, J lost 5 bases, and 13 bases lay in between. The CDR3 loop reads CASSGSWGDNSPLHF. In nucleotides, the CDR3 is TGCGCCAGCAGCGGGTCGTGGGGAGATAATTCACCCCTCCACTTT.

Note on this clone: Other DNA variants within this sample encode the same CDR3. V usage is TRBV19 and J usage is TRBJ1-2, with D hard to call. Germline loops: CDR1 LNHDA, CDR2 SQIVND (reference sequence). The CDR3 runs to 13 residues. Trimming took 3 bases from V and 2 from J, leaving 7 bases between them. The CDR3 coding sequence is TGTGCCAGTAGTATGGGCGGAAACTATGGCTACACCTTC. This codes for CASSMGGNYGYTF.

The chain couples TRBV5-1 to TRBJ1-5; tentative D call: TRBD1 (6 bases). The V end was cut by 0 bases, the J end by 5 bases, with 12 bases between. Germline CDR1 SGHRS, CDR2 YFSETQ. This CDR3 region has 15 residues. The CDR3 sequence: CASSLGEGGYQPQHF. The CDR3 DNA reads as TGCGCCAGCAGCTTGGGGGAAGGGGGTTATCAGCCCCAGCATTTT.

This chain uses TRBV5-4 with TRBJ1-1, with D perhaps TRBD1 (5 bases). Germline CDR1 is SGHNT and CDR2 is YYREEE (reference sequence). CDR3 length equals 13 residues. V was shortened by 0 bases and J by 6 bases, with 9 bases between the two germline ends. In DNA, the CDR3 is TGTGCCAGCAGCTTGGGAGGAGGGGCTGAAGCTTTCTTT. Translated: CASSLGGGAEAFF. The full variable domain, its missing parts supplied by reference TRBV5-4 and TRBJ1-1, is ETGVTQSPTHLIKTRGQQVTLRCSSQSGHNTVSWYQQALGQGPQFIFQYYREEENGRGNFPPRFSGLQFPNYSSELNVNALELDDSALYLCASSLGGGAEAFFGQGTRLTVV.

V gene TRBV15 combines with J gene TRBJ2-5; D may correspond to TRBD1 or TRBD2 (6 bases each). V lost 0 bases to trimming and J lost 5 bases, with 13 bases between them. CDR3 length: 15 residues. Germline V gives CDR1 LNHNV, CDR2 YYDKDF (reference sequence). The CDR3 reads CATSRDPGAGETQYF. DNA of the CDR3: TGTGCCACCAGCAGAGACCCGGGGGCGGGTGAGACCCAGTACTTC. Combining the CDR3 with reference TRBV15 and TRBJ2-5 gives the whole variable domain DAMVIQNPRYQVTQFGKPVTLSCSQTLNHNVMYWYQQKSSQAPKLLFHYYDKDFNNEADTPDNFQSRRPNTSFCFLDIRSPGLGDTAMYLCATSRDPGAGETQYFGPGTRLLVL.